This entry lists 18 T cell receptor beta chains sequenced from one sample in a study of identical twins. One entry per CDR3 protein results from TCRdb running MiXCR on the 5' RACE reads. The data show 400,000 to 500,000 distinct CDR3 sequences, around 18% seen once. Sequenced input: naive T cells sorted from blood. These receptor sequences come from a man aged 45-65 years in good health.

Only a few counts were recorded for this clonotype. In DNA, the CDR3 is TGTGCCAGCAGCTTTACACCAGGGGCCTACGAGCAGTACTTC. It specifies CASSFTPGAYEQYF. The V and J genes are TRBV7-6 and TRBJ2-7; D may be TRBD1 (6 bases). CDR3 size: 14 residues. Germline V gives CDR1 SGHVS, CDR2 FNYEAQ. Deletions cut 3 bases from V and 2 bases from J, with 11 bases between.

V and J are TRBV4-3 and TRBJ1-6; 9 positions agree with TRBD1. The CDR3 consists of 15 residues. V lost 0 bases and J lost 7; bases outside the gene matches: 1. CDR1 is LGHNA and CDR2 is YSLEER in the germline V gene. The DNA of the CDR3 is TGCGCCAGCAGCCAAGAAGGGACAGGGAATTCACCCCTCCACTTT. Its protein is CASSQEGTGNSPLHF.

This clonotype was picked up a small number of times. This chain uses TRBV7-6 with TRBJ2-2; 7 nucleotides agree with TRBD1. Germline V gene lookup returns CDR1 SGHVS and CDR2 FNYEAQ. The CDR3 totals 20 residues. V dropped 0 bases and J dropped 0; count of bases not matched to a gene: 13. CDR3 nucleotides: TGTGCCAGCAGCTTAGCCGCGGGCCCCGTACAGGGGACGAACACCGGGGAGCTGTTTTTT. It specifies CASSLAAGPVQGTNTGELFF.

This clonotype was seen a few times. This rearrangement joins TRBV27 to TRBJ2-1, with D possibly matching TRBD1 (5 bases). CDR3 length: 13 amino acids. V shed 8 bases and J shed 4 bases, with 12 bases lying between them. Germline-derived CDR1 and CDR2 are MNHEY and SMNVEV (reference sequence). The CDR3 reads CASALGVYNEQFF. The CDR3 nucleotides are TGTGCCAGCGCTCTAGGGGTGTACAATGAGCAGTTCTTC.

This clonotype has at least ten counts. The genes are TRBV6-2 or TRBV6-3 and TRBJ2-6; 7 bases line up with TRBD1. Trimming cost V 0 bases and J 0 bases; bases outside gene matches: 8. The CDR3 covers 19 residues. Per the germline V gene, CDR1 is MNHEY and CDR2 is SVGEGT. The CDR3, as DNA: TGTGCCAGCAGTTACTCTAAGGGGGACAGCTACTCTGGGGCCAACGTCCTGACTTTC. Residues: CASSYSKGDSYSGANVLTF.

This clonotype came up a few times. The CDR3 protein is CASSLSAGGGFNEQFF. The CDR3 DNA sequence: TGTGCCAGCAGCTTATCGGCGGGAGGTGGATTCAATGAGCAGTTCTTC. The chain uses TRBV7-2 and TRBJ2-1, with TRBD2 matching over 8 bases. J lost 6 bases, V lost 2 bases, and 9 bases had no gene match. Germline assignment: CDR1 SGHTA and CDR2 FQGNSA. The CDR3 runs to 16 residues.

This clonotype was found a few times. The chain couples TRBV6-1 to TRBJ1-2, with 8 nucleotides matching TRBD1. The germline V gene encodes CDR1 MNHNS and CDR2 SASEGT. Germline trimming cut 4 bases from V and 2 bases from J; bases unmatched to any gene: 6. There are 15 residues in the CDR3. CDR3 sequence (DNA): TGTGCCAGCAGTGGCCGGGACAGGACGAACTATGGCTACACCTTC. Translated, it gives CASSGRDRTNYGYTF.

The chain recombines TRBV15 with TRBJ2-2; no clear D gene. The CDR3 is 13 amino acids. CDR1 is LNHNV, CDR2 YYDKDF, per germline (reference sequence). With 3 bases removed from V and 1 base from J, the gap between germline ends came to 3 bases. CDR3 bases: TGTGCCACCAGCAGGCAGAACACCGGGGAGCTGTTTTTT. Its translation: CATSRQNTGELFF.

The table lists this clonotype with many counts. The chain has TRBV20-1 and TRBJ1-1, with 7 positions matching TRBD1. The V segment lost 3 bases and the J segment 6 bases; nucleotides outside the gene matches: 7. CDR3 length: 13 residues. Germline CDR1 and CDR2: DFQATT and SNEGSKA (reference sequence). CDR3 protein: CSASTGTASEAFF. The CDR3 DNA follows: TGCAGTGCTAGTACCGGGACAGCCTCTGAAGCTTTCTTT.

There are a few counts of this clonotype. J is TRBJ2-7 and V is TRBV7-6; D possibly corresponds to TRBD1 (6 bases). Trimming took 1 base from V and 2 from J, leaving 12 bases between them. Germline V gene sequence: CDR1 SGHVS, CDR2 FNYEAQ. The CDR3 is made up of 15 amino acids. The DNA for the CDR3 is TGTGCCAGCAGCTTAGAAACAGGGCCTGCCTACGAGCAGTACTTC. It yields the protein CASSLETGPAYEQYF.

This clonotype showed up just once. The chain uses TRBV18 and TRBJ1-5, with D unclear. The germline V and J ends were trimmed by 3 bases and 2 bases, with 8 bases remaining between them. This CDR3 contains 14 residues. Germline CDR1 is KGHSH and CDR2 is LQKENI. The CDR3 reads CASSPDVRNQPQHF. The DNA of the CDR3 is TGTGCCAGCTCACCTGATGTGCGCAATCAGCCCCAGCATTTT.

The rearrangement uses TRBV28 and TRBJ2-4; D gene ambiguous. In germline, CDR1 is MDHEN, CDR2 SYDVKM. This CDR3 spans 13 amino acids. V lost 8 bases to trimming and J lost 0 bases, with 8 bases between them. This CDR3 reads CASGNLAKNIQYF. In DNA, the CDR3 is TGTGCCAGCGGGAATCTAGCCAAAAACATTCAGTACTTC.

This clonotype was seen ten or more times. The J gene is TRBJ2-7, the V gene TRBV6-6, with D perhaps given as TRBD1 or TRBD2 (5 bases each). V dropped 2 bases and J dropped 3 bases, with 8 bases sitting between them. Per the germline V gene, CDR1 is MNHNY and CDR2 is SVGAGI (reference sequence). The CDR3 extends over 13 amino acids. The CDR3 DNA sequence: TGTGCCAGCAGTTACGGGGGATTCTACGAGCAGTACTTC. Amino acid sequence: CASSYGGFYEQYF.

The chain joins TRBV12-3 or TRBV12-4 to TRBJ2-6; possible D gene TRBD2, 5 bases. Trimming cost V 5 bases and J 0 bases, with 8 bases left between them. The CDR3 sequence is 15 residues long. CDR3 coding DNA: TGTGCCAGCAGTCCAGGACTCTCTGGGGCCAACGTCCTGACTTTC. Its protein is CASSPGLSGANVLTF.

The J gene is TRBJ2-3, the V gene TRBV20-1; 8 bases fit TRBD2. The CDR3 consists of 13 residues. V shed 6 bases and J 4 bases; nucleotides not matched to a gene: 6. Per germline, CDR1 DFQATT and CDR2 SNEGSKA (reference sequence). The CDR3 bases are TGCAGTGCCCTCGGGGGGGGCCCAGATACGCAGTATTTT. This gives the protein CSALGGGPDTQYF.

There are a few counts of this clonotype. This rearrangement joins TRBV20-1 to TRBJ2-7; the match to TRBD1 covers 7 bases. There are 13 residues in the CDR3. Germline assignment: CDR1 DFQATT and CDR2 SNEGSKA (reference sequence). J gave up 2 bases and V 4 bases, and 5 bases lay outside the gene matches. The CDR3 region is CSATPTGTYEQYF. The CDR3 nucleotides read TGCAGTGCTACTCCGACAGGGACCTACGAGCAGTACTTC.

In this sample, this clonotype turned up many times. The rearrangement links TRBV5-1 to TRBJ2-7, with no clear D. V was trimmed by 3 bases and J by 2 bases, leaving 6 bases between them. This CDR3 spans 12 amino acids. Germline V lookup: CDR1 SGHRS, CDR2 YFSETQ. The CDR3 DNA sequence: TGCGCCAGCAGCTCTCCCCCCTACGAGCAGTACTTC. It translates to CASSSPPYEQYF.

This chain connects TRBV4-3 to TRBJ1-1; the D gene is possibly TRBD1 (5 bases). CDR3 size: 13 residues. V lost 3 bases, J lost 9 bases, and 14 bases lay in between. Germline lookup yields CDR1 LGHNA and CDR2 YSLEER. Here the CDR3 reads CASSQTANPKAFF. CDR3 DNA: TGCGCCAGCAGCCAGACAGCCAATCCTAAAGCTTTCTTT.